Ten or more counts support the clone carrying this T cell receptor beta chain. The antigen is unknown. Amplification of TCR beta CDR3 regions used RNA as the template. TCR CDR3 regions were first amplified by RT-PCR with HTBI primers. TCRdb ran MiXCR on the multiplex PCR reads and lists one entry per CDR3 protein. The table lists more than 350,000 distinct CDR3 sequences, roughly a sixth of them singletons. V was clipped by 6 bases and J by 0 bases; unmatched bases: 7. CDR3 size: 14 residues. The germline V gene has CDR1 DFQATT and CDR2 SNEGSKA (reference sequence). These data are taken from a study of T cells in Graves' hyperthyroidism and ophthalmopathy. Overall study findings and caveats: Before onset, ophthalmopathy was predicted by the model a median about six months earlier.

In patients aged 18 to 65, hyperthyroidism was newly diagnosed, with duration under 2 months. The chain is built from TRBV20-1 and TRBJ2-7; 8 bases match TRBD1. This sequence was found in a young woman with Graves' hyperthyroidism that later progressed to Graves' ophthalmopathy. Material: blood. The CDR3 loop reads CSAWVTGDSYEQYF. The CDR3 region has the DNA TGCAGTGCGTGGGTGACAGGGGACTCCTACGAGCAGTACTTC.